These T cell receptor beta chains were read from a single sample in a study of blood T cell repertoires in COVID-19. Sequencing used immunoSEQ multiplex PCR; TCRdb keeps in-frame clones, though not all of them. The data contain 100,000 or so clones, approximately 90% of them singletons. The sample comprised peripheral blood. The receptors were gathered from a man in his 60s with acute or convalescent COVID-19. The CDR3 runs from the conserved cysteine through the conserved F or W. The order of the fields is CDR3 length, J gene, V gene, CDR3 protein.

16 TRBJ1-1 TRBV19 CASNSPGTGGVTEAFF
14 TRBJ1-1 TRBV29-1 CSSLGRRGDTEAFF
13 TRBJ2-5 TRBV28 CASSGQLQETQYF
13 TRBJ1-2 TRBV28 CASSRRDSYGYTF
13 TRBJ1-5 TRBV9 CASSVEGAQPQHF
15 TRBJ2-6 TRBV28 CASSLRLAGANVLTF
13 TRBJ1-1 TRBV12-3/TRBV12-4 CASSKDRNTEAFF
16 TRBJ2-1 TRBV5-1 CASSTGLAGSYNEQFF
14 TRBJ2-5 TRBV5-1 CASSLVPGVETQYF
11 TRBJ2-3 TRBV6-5 CASSLRDRGYF
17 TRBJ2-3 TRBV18 CASSPRGGSYLGDTQYF
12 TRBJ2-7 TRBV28 CASSFSGAEQYF
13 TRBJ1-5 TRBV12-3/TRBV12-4 CASSLDGNQPQHF